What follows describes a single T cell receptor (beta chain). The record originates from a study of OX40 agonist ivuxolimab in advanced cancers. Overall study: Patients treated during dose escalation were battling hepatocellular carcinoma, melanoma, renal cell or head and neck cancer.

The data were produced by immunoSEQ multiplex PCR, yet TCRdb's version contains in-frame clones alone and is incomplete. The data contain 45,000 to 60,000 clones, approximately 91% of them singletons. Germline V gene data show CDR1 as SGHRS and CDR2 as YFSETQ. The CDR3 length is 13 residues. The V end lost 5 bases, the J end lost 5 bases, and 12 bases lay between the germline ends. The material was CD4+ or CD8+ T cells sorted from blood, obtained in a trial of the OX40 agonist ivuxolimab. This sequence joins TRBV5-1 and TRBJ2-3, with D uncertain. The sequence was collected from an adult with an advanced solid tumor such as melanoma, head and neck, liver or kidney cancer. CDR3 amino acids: CASSWGGEDTQYF. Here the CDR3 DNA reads TGCGCCAGCAGTTGGGGTGGGGAAGATACGCAGTATTTT.